The present T cell receptor (beta chain) was sequenced within a study of blood T cell repertoires in COVID-19. Study-level background: Donors in the United States, Italy and Spain gave samples during acute or convalescent COVID-19. T cells, B-cell-depleted T cells, or PBMCs supplied cDNA or gDNA.

V was pared by 3 bases and J by 0 bases, with 8 bases between. The CDR3 sequence is 13 residues long. Per the germline V gene, CDR1 is GTSNPN and CDR2 is SVGIG (reference sequence). Methods used by the authors: Reference gene primer amplification gave nucleated cell count estimates. The table came from immunoSEQ multiplex PCR; TCRdb's copy has only in-frame clones and leaves some out. V, J and clone size were drawn from that table, and D and trimming were deduced from the DNA. Here the sample spans 110,000 to 150,000 clones, less than 85% being singletons. The sequenced sample was peripheral blood. This chain links TRBV30 with TRBJ1-1; D not certain. This TCR was recovered from a human donor in a cohort sampled during active COVID-19. DNA for the CDR3: TGTGCCTGGAGGACATTCATGAACACTGAAGCTTTCTTT. It is translated as CAWRTFMNTEAFF.